The entry below describes one T cell receptor (beta chain). These data belong to a study of blood T cell repertoires in COVID-19. The CDR3 consists of 19 residues. V was trimmed by 2 bases and J by 0 bases, leaving 20 bases between them. Sequencing used immunoSEQ multiplex PCR; TCRdb keeps in-frame clones, though not all of them. The sample carries 300,000 or so clones, 75% to 95% recorded once. The source of this sequence is a woman aged 25-40 years who had recovered from COVID-19. The chain combines TRBV23-1 with TRBJ1-3, with D perhaps matching TRBD1 (6 bases). TRBV23-1 is an ORF, with its function uncertain. The source material was PBMCs or T cells enriched from blood (not recorded which). The CDR3 sequence is CASSQGRDYGQFSGNTIYF. The CDR3 nucleotides read TGCGCCAGCAGTCAAGGAAGAGATTACGGACAGTTCTCTGGAAACACCATATATTTT.